Presented here are 30 T cell receptor beta chains from one specimen sequenced in a study of shared clonotypes between healthy human individuals. Naive CD8 cells lacked CD45RO and underwent positive selection for CCR7, leaving out terminally differentiated effector memory CD45RA+ cells. Here immunoSEQ multiplex PCR was the method, and the copy in TCRdb shows in-frame clones only, minus some. The sample includes around 700,000 clones, about 90% of them seen just once. The sample taken for sequencing was naive CD8+ T cells sorted from blood. These receptors were collected from a man aged 25-45 years in good health.

The CDR3 here is CASSQGYYEQYF. Written as DNA, the CDR3 is TGCGCCAGCAGCCAAGGCTACTACGAGCAGTACTTC. The chain uses TRBV4-1 and TRBJ2-7; D not resolved. The CDR3 extends over 12 amino acids. CDR1 is MGHRA, CDR2 YSYEKL, per germline. Trimming left V 1 base short and J 3 bases short, with 4 bases between.

The chain uses TRBV10-2 and TRBJ2-5; no clear D gene. CDR1 is WSHSY, CDR2 SAAADI, per germline. This CDR3 spans 14 amino acids. With 6 bases removed from V and 3 bases from J, the gap between germline ends came to 14 bases. CDR3 in DNA: TGCGCCAGCAGGGGATTACCTTTGAAAGAGACCCAGTACTTC. This sequence encodes CASRGLPLKETQYF.

This rearrangement joins TRBV6-6 to TRBJ2-5; TRBD2 matches 13 bases. Germline CDR1 reads MNHNY; CDR2 reads SVGAGI (reference sequence). Unmatched junction bases numbered 9, after V lost 4 bases and J lost 7 bases. CDR3 length: 16 residues. The CDR3 sequence is CASSSTSGRFWGTQYF. The CDR3 coding sequence is TGTGCCAGCAGTTCGACTAGCGGGAGGTTCTGGGGGACCCAGTACTTC.

This chain connects TRBV5-8 to TRBJ2-3; D is ambiguous. The CDR3 has 11 residues. The germline CDR1 and CDR2 sequences are SGHTS and YDEGEE. V lost 5 bases to trimming and J lost 6 bases, with 7 bases between them. This chain's CDR3 is CASSPADTQYF. The DNA of the CDR3 is TGTGCCAGCAGTCCTGCCGATACGCAGTATTTT.

The chain carries TRBV28 and TRBJ2-7; TRBD2 matches 13 bases. Trimming removed 8 bases from V and 2 bases from J; junction bases left unmatched: 18. The CDR3 covers 19 residues. Germline-derived CDR1 and CDR2 are MDHEN and SYDVKM. CDR3 loop: CASLGAGGLAGKNPYEQYF. The CDR3 region has the DNA TGTGCCAGCCTGGGAGCTGGGGGACTAGCGGGAAAAAACCCCTACGAGCAGTACTTC.

The chain combines TRBV27 with TRBJ1-2, with TRBD1 identical over 8 bases. Germline CDR1 reads MNHEY; CDR2 reads SMNVEV (reference sequence). J lost 5 bases, V lost 5 bases, and 7 bases had no gene match. The CDR3 runs to 14 residues. CDR3 region: CASSPTGVWYGYTF. The CDR3 bases are TGTGCCAGCAGTCCGACAGGGGTGTGGTATGGCTACACCTTC.

The rearrangement uses TRBV14 and TRBJ2-1; 8 bases map to TRBD2. CDR3 length equals 18 residues. Trimming took 5 bases from V and 4 from J; bases not matched to a gene: 16. Germline CDR1 SGHDN, CDR2 FVKESK. The CDR3 DNA reads TGTGCCAGCAGCTATAGGCTGGCTAGCGGGCGGGATTACAATGAGCAGTTCTTC. It is translated as CASSYRLASGRDYNEQFF. The full variable domain, rest sourced from reference TRBV14 and TRBJ2-1, is EAGVTQFPSHSVIEKGQTVTLRCDPISGHDNLYWYRRVMGKEIKFLLHFVKESKQDESGMPNNRFLAERTGGTYSTLKVQPAELEDSGVYFCASSYRLASGRDYNEQFFGPGTRLTVL.

Turning to this clone: Compared with germline, one end of the junction differs, possibly owing to a read error. V gene TRBV10-3 combines with J gene TRBJ2-7; 8 nucleotides match TRBD2. The germline V gene encodes CDR1 ENHRY and CDR2 SYGVKD. The CDR3 length is 12 residues. The CDR3 sequence is CAISESGLAQDF. CDR3 DNA sequence: TGTGCCATCAGTGAGTCCGGACTAGCCCAGGACTTC.

The chain joins TRBV6-1 to TRBJ2-7; a weak D match, TRBD2 (5 bases). Germline-derived CDR1 and CDR2 are MNHNS and SASEGT. Trimming took 11 bases from V and 2 from J, leaving 16 bases between them. The CDR3 is made up of 13 amino acids. The CDR3 bases are TGTGCCGTCCGGAGACGGGGTCCCTACGAGCAGTACTTC. It encodes CAVRRRGPYEQYF.

The chain recombines TRBV27 with TRBJ2-5, with D perhaps matching TRBD2 (6 bases). CDR3 length: 14 amino acids. Germline V gives CDR1 MNHEY, CDR2 SMNVEV (reference sequence). V gave up 3 bases and J gave up 5 bases, with 13 bases separating them. The CDR3 loop is CASSLGGTWETQYF. CDR3 in DNA: TGTGCCAGCAGTTTGGGGGGTACCTGGGAGACCCAGTACTTC.

The genes are TRBV27 and TRBJ2-7; 7 nucleotides line up with TRBD2. The CDR3 consists of 15 residues. Germline V gives CDR1 MNHEY, CDR2 SMNVEV (reference sequence). The J segment lost 4 bases and the V segment lost 2 bases, leaving 8 bases of the junction unmatched. CDR3 nucleotides: TGTGCCAGCAGTTTAACCTTGGGGAGGGAGTACGAGCAGTACTTC. Translating gives CASSLTLGREYEQYF.

The rearrangement joins TRBV4-1 to TRBJ2-4, with no clear D. Germline CDR1 is MGHRA and CDR2 is YSYEKL. V was shortened by 0 bases and J by 0 bases, with 18 bases between the two germline ends. CDR3 length equals 19 residues. In DNA form, the CDR3 reads TGCGCCAGCAGCCAAGAGTTCCCGAAAACACCTGTAGCCAAAAACATTCAGTACTTC. Encoded protein: CASSQEFPKTPVAKNIQYF.

This clone was seen a few times. The chain is built from TRBV9 and TRBJ1-2; D uncertain. The CDR3 sequence is 14 residues long. V shed 0 bases and J shed 3 bases, with 9 bases lying between them. Germline CDR1 reads SGDLS; CDR2 reads YYNGEE. CDR3 protein: CASSVASRDYGYTF. The CDR3 DNA is TGTGCCAGCAGCGTAGCGTCACGGGACTATGGCTACACCTTC. The full variable domain, rest sourced from reference TRBV9 and TRBJ1-2, is DSGVTQTPKHLITATGQRVTLRCSPRSGDLSVYWYQQSLDQGLQFLIQYYNGEERAKGNILERFSAQQFPDLHSELNLSSLELGDSALYFCASSVASRDYGYTFGSGTRLTVV.

The V and J genes are TRBV27 and TRBJ2-1; D might be TRBD1 (5 bases). Germline-derived CDR1 and CDR2 are MNHEY and SMNVEV (reference sequence). There are 16 residues in the CDR3. V lost 2 bases, J lost 2 bases, and 13 bases lay in between. CDR3 in amino acids: CASSLIGVETYNEQFF. The CDR3 coding sequence is TGTGCCAGCAGTTTAATAGGGGTCGAAACCTACAATGAGCAGTTCTTC.

This chain joins TRBV30 and TRBJ1-3; D gene ambiguous. There are 12 residues in the CDR3. The germline gives CDR1 GTSNPN, CDR2 SVGIG (reference sequence). V shed 1 base and J shed 4 bases, with 5 bases lying between them. Here the CDR3 reads CAWSDGGNTIYF. CDR3 nucleotide sequence: TGTGCCTGGAGTGATGGAGGAAACACCATATATTTT.

The J gene is TRBJ2-1, the V gene TRBV18, with D uncertain. This CDR3 is 15 amino acids long. Per germline, CDR1 KGHSH and CDR2 LQKENI. Trimming removed 3 bases from V and 6 bases from J, with 15 bases in between. CDR3: CASSPLERFPNEQFF. CDR3 bases: TGTGCCAGCTCACCTTTGGAGAGATTCCCCAATGAGCAGTTCTTC.

The chain links TRBV5-4 to TRBJ2-2; D is uncertain. With 4 bases removed from V and 7 bases from J, the gap between germline ends came to 14 bases. CDR3 length equals 14 residues. The germline V gene encodes CDR1 SGHNT and CDR2 YYREEE (reference sequence). CDR3 bases: TGTGCCAGCAGCCGCGGCGTCTGGGGCGGGGAGCTGTTTTTT. Translation gives CASSRGVWGGELFF. Using reference TRBV5-4 and TRBJ2-2 for the parts outside the CDR3, the full variable domain is ETGVTQSPTHLIKTRGQQVTLRCSSQSGHNTVSWYQQALGQGPQFIFQYYREEENGRGNFPPRFSGLQFPNYSSELNVNALELDDSALYLCASSRGVWGGELFFGEGSRLTVL.

The chain couples TRBV2 to TRBJ2-4; tentative D call: TRBD2 (5 bases). Germline CDR1 SNHLY, CDR2 FYNNEI. There are 13 residues in the CDR3. V lost 7 bases and J lost 4, with 11 bases in between. CDR3 amino acids: CASMEAMKNIQYF. CDR3 nucleotide sequence: TGTGCCAGCATGGAGGCGATGAAAAACATTCAGTACTTC.

This chain connects TRBV10-3 to TRBJ2-2; tentatively, D is TRBD1 (6 bases). Germline CDR1 reads ENHRY; CDR2 reads SYGVKD. The V end was cut by 3 bases, the J end by 0 bases, with 11 bases between. The CDR3 runs 16 residues. CDR3 in DNA: TGTGCCATCAGTGATTACCGGGACACGAACACCGGGGAGCTGTTTTTT. Its translation: CAISDYRDTNTGELFF.

The chain joins TRBV25-1 to TRBJ2-4, with D perhaps given as TRBD1 or TRBD2 (5 bases each). Trimming took 1 base from V and 5 from J, leaving 9 bases between them. CDR3 size: 14 residues. Germline assignment: CDR1 MGHDK and CDR2 SYGVNS. CDR3 in amino acids: CASSESEGQNIQYF. CDR3 nucleotide sequence: TGTGCCAGCAGTGAATCAGAGGGACAAAACATTCAGTACTTC.

The chain joins TRBV9 to TRBJ1-2, with D tentatively TRBD1 (6 bases). Trimming cost V 5 bases and J 4 bases, with 9 bases left between them. Germline V gene lookup returns CDR1 SGDLS and CDR2 YYNGEE. The length of the CDR3 is 12 residues. The CDR3 nucleotides are TGTGCCAGCAGTACAGGGCCCTATGGCTACACCTTC. It is translated as CASSTGPYGYTF.

V is TRBV28 and J is TRBJ2-5, with unresolved D. This CDR3 spans 16 amino acids. The ends were cut back, 5 bases at V and 0 bases at J, with 16 bases in the middle. The germline V gene has CDR1 MDHEN and CDR2 SYDVKM. CDR3 region: CASSHDPPPDQETQYF. DNA of the CDR3: TGTGCCAGCAGTCATGACCCACCCCCGGACCAAGAGACCCAGTACTTC.

V and J are TRBV5-6 and TRBJ2-5; 8 bases are a match to TRBD2. The J segment lost 5 bases and the V segment lost 2 bases, leaving 14 bases of the junction unmatched. The CDR3 is 17 amino acids. Germline lookup yields CDR1 SGHDT and CDR2 YYEEEE. The CDR3 is CASSFGLAGAARETQYF. CDR3 in DNA: TGTGCCAGCAGCTTCGGACTAGCCGGGGCGGCGCGGGAGACCCAGTACTTC.

The CDR3: CASSSTSGIKNEQFF. DNA of the CDR3: TGTGCCAGCAGCTCGACTAGCGGGATTAAAAATGAGCAGTTCTTC. This chain links TRBV27 with TRBJ2-1; 11 positions agree with TRBD2. The ends lost 6 bases at V and 7 bases at J; junction bases unmatched: 8. The CDR3 length is 15 residues. The germline CDR1 and CDR2 sequences are MNHEY and SMNVEV (reference sequence).

Points on this clone: Within the sample, other DNA sequences also encode this same CDR3. The V gene is TRBV29-1, the J gene TRBJ2-3, with 7 bases identical to TRBD2. CDR1 is SQVTM, CDR2 ANQGSEA, per germline. With V trimmed by 5 bases and J by 3 bases, 5 bases remained unmatched. This CDR3 has 13 residues. CDR3: CSVTSGITDTQYF. The CDR3 coding sequence is TGCAGCGTTACGAGCGGGATAACAGATACGCAGTATTTT.

This rearrangement joins TRBV2 to TRBJ2-1, with 10 bases identical to TRBD2. Germline V CDR1 and CDR2: SNHLY, FYNNEI. The CDR3 is 15 residues long. The ends lost 7 bases at V and 6 bases at J; junction bases unmatched: 9. CDR3 residues: CASKSSGSGSNEQFF. The CDR3 nucleotides read TGTGCCAGCAAGTCTAGCGGGAGTGGTTCCAATGAGCAGTTCTTC.

The chain links TRBV2 to TRBJ2-5, with unresolved D. The CDR3 is made up of 13 amino acids. V lost 8 bases, J lost 5 bases, and 15 bases lay in between. CDR1 and CDR2 (germline): SNHLY, FYNNEI. This CDR3 reads CASGRRARETQYF. DNA for the CDR3: TGTGCCAGCGGACGAAGGGCCCGGGAGACCCAGTACTTC.

V gene TRBV28 combines with J gene TRBJ2-5, with TRBD1 as a possible D gene (5 bases). Germline CDR1 and CDR2: MDHEN and SYDVKM. The CDR3 has 13 amino acids. Trimming removed 5 bases at V and 5 bases at J, with 12 bases between. CDR3 in amino acids: CASSPTGAETQYF. CDR3 DNA sequence: TGTGCCAGCAGTCCTACTGGGGCCGAGACCCAGTACTTC.

The rearrangement uses TRBV27 and TRBJ2-3, with TRBD1 matching over 7 bases. This CDR3 has 16 amino acids. V was pared by 0 bases and J by 6 bases, with 9 bases of the junction left unmatched. The germline gives CDR1 MNHEY, CDR2 SMNVEV (reference sequence). The CDR3: CASSLSWNTGEDTQYF. CDR3 sequence (DNA): TGTGCCAGCAGTTTATCTTGGAATACAGGGGAGGATACGCAGTATTTT.

The chain recombines TRBV7-8 with TRBJ2-1; no definite D call. V was shortened by 5 bases and J by 0 bases, with 11 bases between the two germline ends. Germline CDR1 and CDR2: SGHVS and FQNEAQ. CDR3 length: 15 residues. CDR3 in amino acids: CASSGTVPSYNEQFF. CDR3 in DNA: TGTGCCAGCAGCGGAACAGTTCCCTCCTACAATGAGCAGTTCTTC.